This entry describes one T cell receptor beta chain. The sample belongs to a study of monozygotic twins with inflammatory bowel disease. During cDNA synthesis, UMIs that each contained a 6-nucleotide sample barcode were added by means of template switching. Both TCRalpha and TCRbeta cDNA were subjected to two nested PCRs lasting roughly 16 and 10 cycles. From its re-call of the 5' RACE reads, TCRdb lists each CDR3 protein once, without DNA. Reported are around 450,000 distinct CDR3 sequences; the ten largest clones contain around 2.4%. The TCR comes from a human donor with ulcerative colitis or Crohn's disease, or a healthy co-twin of an affected twin (not recorded which). The source material was blood.

The CDR3 loop reads CAIKFGTGVYEQYF. The chain combines TRBV10-3 with TRBJ2-7; TCRdb names TRBD1, which stays unverified in the absence of DNA. Germline CDR1 reads ENHRY; CDR2 reads SYGVKD. The CDR3 extends over 14 amino acids.